This T cell receptor beta chain was recovered during a study of T-cell reconstitution after alpha-beta-depleted transplantation in children. On this clonotype itself: Its cognate antigen is unknown.

After removal of 1 base from V and 5 bases from J, the junction contained 1 base not matched to a gene. The CDR3 has 15 residues. Germline V gene lookup returns CDR1 SGHTA and CDR2 FQGNSA. TCRbeta library preparation incorporated unique molecular identifiers. Each CDR3 protein gets one entry after TCRdb re-called the PCR reads with MiXCR. The data contain fewer than 450,000 distinct CDR3 sequences, 16% of them seen just once; the ten biggest clones take up around 43%. Study-level points and caveats: There were reportedly several hundred expanded graft clones from which alpha-beta T cells came about two months after transplant. Newly generated T cells supplied most T-cell counts and diversity one year post-transplant.

The clonotype was recovered from a male patient aged 2 to 10 who had a stem cell transplant for acute lymphoblastic leukemia, so the T cells may come from the graft donor. The material sequenced was PBMCs, mostly from graft donor cells, taken 360 days after TCRalphabeta/CD19-depleted stem cell transplant. The chain couples TRBV7-2 to TRBJ2-5, with 13 positions matching TRBD2. The DNA of the CDR3 is TGTGCCAGCAGCTTAGGGACTAGCGGGAGTGAGACCCAGTACTTC. Its protein product is CASSLGTSGSETQYF.